The 25 T cell receptor beta chains below all came from one sample that was sequenced in a study of PD-1 blockade in classical Hodgkin lymphoma. Produced via immunoSEQ multiplex PCR; TCRdb's table is partial and in-frame only. The sample shows almost 20,000 clones, 75% to 90% of them seen only once. The time point here: cycle 4 day 1 (C4D1), after less than 7 weeks of nivolumab. No patient escaped relapse after autologous stem cell transplantation, and brentuximab vedotin exposure varied. Thawed PBMCs underwent magnetic negative selection to obtain purified CD8+ T cells. The material was CD8+ T cells from blood, obtained before the fourth cycle of nivolumab. These receptors came from a human donor with classical Hodgkin lymphoma.

This rearrangement joins TRBV4-3 to TRBJ1-1; perhaps TRBD1 as D (6 bases). CDR1 is LGHNA and CDR2 is YSLEER in the germline V gene. This CDR3 is built from 15 residues. The ends were cut back, 4 bases at V and 1 base at J, with 13 bases in the middle. The CDR3 DNA sequence: TGCGCCAGCAGCCCGAGGGGCAGGGGGAACACTGAAGCTTTCTTT. Protein sequence: CASSPRGRGNTEAFF.

This clone came up a few times. This chain uses TRBV7-6 with TRBJ1-4, with D unresolved. Germline-derived CDR1 and CDR2 are SGHVS and FNYEAQ. Trimming took off 5 bases at V and 8 bases at J, with 18 bases between the two ends. The CDR3 consists of 15 residues. The CDR3 sequence is CASSPSDLLVEKLFF. CDR3 DNA sequence: TGTGCCAGCAGCCCTTCTGACCTACTCGTAGAAAAACTGTTTTTT.

The chain is built from TRBV19 and TRBJ2-3; perhaps TRBD1 as D (5 bases). The CDR3 has 14 amino acids. Trimming removed 5 bases from V and 2 bases from J, with 11 bases in between. Germline CDR1 is LNHDA and CDR2 is SQIVND (reference sequence). The CDR3, as DNA: TGTGCCAGTAGTGAGGCAGGGTTCACAGATACGCAGTATTTT. This codes for CASSEAGFTDTQYF.

The rearrangement joins TRBV7-9 to TRBJ1-4; a possible D gene is TRBD1 (6 bases). Germline CDR1 reads SEHNR; CDR2 reads FQNEAQ (reference sequence). The V gene lost 5 bases and the J gene lost 7 bases, with 14 bases spanning the gap. CDR3 length: 14 amino acids. For the CDR3, the DNA is TGTGCCAGCAGCGCTACAGGGTGGCGTGAAAAACTGTTTTTT. Protein: CASSATGWREKLFF. The full variable domain, with the rest looked up from reference TRBV7-9 and TRBJ1-4, is DTGVSQNPRHKITKRGQNVTFRCDPISEHNRLYWYRQTLGQGPEFLTYFQNEAQLEKSRLLSDRFSAERPKGSFSTLEIQRTEQGDSAMYLCASSATGWREKLFFGSGTQLSVL.

The rearrangement joins TRBV6-4 to TRBJ2-3, with TRBD2 matching 15 bases. The ends lost 2 bases at V and 2 bases at J; junction bases unmatched: 5. This CDR3 spans 18 amino acids. Germline values: CDR1 MRHNA, CDR2 SNTAGT. Here the CDR3 reads CASSDTGTSGGYTDTQYF. CDR3 DNA sequence: TGTGCCAGCAGTGACACCGGGACTAGCGGGGGGTACACAGATACGCAGTATTTT.

The CDR3 region has the DNA TGTGCCAGCTACCGAAGCTCCTACGAGCAGTACTTC. It codes for CASYRSSYEQYF. The chain combines TRBV2 with TRBJ2-7; unclear D gene. There are 12 residues in the CDR3. Germline-derived CDR1 and CDR2 are SNHLY and FYNNEI. Trimming cost V 8 bases and J 0 bases, with 8 bases left between them.

The chain carries TRBV4-1 and TRBJ1-5, with D hard to call. Trimming left V 1 base short and J 3 bases short, with 13 bases between. CDR3 length equals 16 residues. CDR1 MGHRA and CDR2 YSYEKL come from the germline V gene. Written as DNA, the CDR3 is TGCGCCAGCAGCCAAGGGATGGAGTATGACAATCAGCCCCAGCATTTT. The encoded protein is CASSQGMEYDNQPQHF.

The chain carries TRBV7-9 and TRBJ2-1; 8 bases are a match to TRBD1. The trim removed 1 base at V and 6 bases at J, leaving 14 bases unmatched. The CDR3 consists of 18 residues. The germline gives CDR1 SEHNR, CDR2 FQNEAQ (reference sequence). The CDR3 bases are TGTGCCAGCAGCTTAGAGATAGGTCGGGGACAGGCGCTCAATGAGCAGTTCTTC. Protein sequence: CASSLEIGRGQALNEQFF.

The chain recombines TRBV5-4 with TRBJ2-2, with 8 nucleotides matching TRBD2. V shed 4 bases, J shed 4 bases, and the junction held 9 bases outside the gene matches. CDR1 is SGHNT, CDR2 YYREEE, per germline (reference sequence). This CDR3 comprises 16 residues. This chain's CDR3 is CASSAVGTRGTGELFF. In DNA form, the CDR3 reads TGTGCCAGCAGCGCGGTTGGGACTAGGGGCACCGGGGAGCTGTTTTTT.

This clone was observed a few times. This chain connects TRBV4-3 to TRBJ1-2; D ambiguous. Trimming shortened V by 0 bases and J by 4 bases, and 15 bases separated the two germline ends. This CDR3 has 16 residues. Germline V gene lookup returns CDR1 LGHNA and CDR2 YSLEER. The CDR3 is CASSQDTAGYTYGYTF. The CDR3 nucleotides are TGCGCCAGCAGCCAAGATACGGCTGGCTATACCTATGGCTACACCTTC.

The gene calls are TRBV18 and TRBJ1-3; D uncertain. Germline assignment: CDR1 KGHSH and CDR2 LQKENI. V was clipped by 4 bases and J by 1 base, with 17 bases between them. CDR3 length: 17 residues. Here the CDR3 reads CASSLEFRGDSGNTIYF. The CDR3 region has the DNA TGTGCCAGCTCACTAGAGTTCCGGGGTGATTCTGGAAACACCATATATTTT. The variable domain in full, completed from reference TRBV18 and TRBJ1-3, reads NAGVMQNPRHLVRRRGQEARLRCSPMKGHSHVYWYRQLPEEGLKFMVYLQKENIIDESGMPKERFSAEFPKEGPSILRIQQVVRGDSAAYFCASSLEFRGDSGNTIYFGEGSWLTVV.

The rearrangement links TRBV28 to TRBJ2-1; D perhaps matches TRBD1 (5 bases). Per the germline V gene, CDR1 is MDHEN and CDR2 is SYDVKM. With 2 bases removed from V and 13 bases from J, the gap between germline ends came to 15 bases. The CDR3 totals 13 residues. Written as DNA, the CDR3 is TGTGCCAGCAGTTTAAGCTGGTCAGGGCCCCAGTTCTTC. It codes for CASSLSWSGPQFF.

This clone was detected once. The chain couples TRBV27 to TRBJ2-7, with TRBD2 matching 13 bases. The CDR3 spans 16 residues. Trimming at V came to 2 bases and at J to 2 bases, leaving 3 bases not matched to a gene. The germline gives CDR1 MNHEY, CDR2 SMNVEV (reference sequence). The CDR3 nucleotides are TGTGCCAGCAGTTTAGGGACTAGCGGGGACCCCTACGAGCAGTACTTC. Residues: CASSLGTSGDPYEQYF.

The chain uses TRBV27 and TRBJ2-3; D perhaps matches TRBD2 (6 bases). With 6 bases removed from V and 11 bases from J, the gap between germline ends came to 15 bases. Germline V lookup: CDR1 MNHEY, CDR2 SMNVEV (reference sequence). This CDR3 is built from 12 residues. The CDR3 DNA reads TGTGCCAGCAGCCTAGGGGCGGGGAGGCAGTATTTT. Protein: CASSLGAGRQYF.

The V and J genes are TRBV29-1 and TRBJ1-2; 8 bases are shared with TRBD1. The CDR3 runs 14 residues. The V and J ends lost 1 base and 4 bases, in that order; junction bases with no gene match: 5. CDR1 and CDR2 from the germline V gene are SQVTM and ANQGSEA. The CDR3 DNA reads as TGCAGCGTTGAAGGACAGGGGAGAGGCTATGGCTACACCTTC. Residues: CSVEGQGRGYGYTF.

The V call is TRBV9, the J call TRBJ2-5; a weak D match, TRBD2 (6 bases). V lost 3 bases and J 0 bases, leaving 9 bases between the germline ends. The CDR3 spans 14 residues. Germline V gives CDR1 SGDLS, CDR2 YYNGEE. CDR3 DNA: TGTGCCAGCAGCGGAGCTAGCGACCAAGAGACCCAGTACTTC. It codes for CASSGASDQETQYF.

The chain recombines TRBV19 with TRBJ2-7, with a tentative D call TRBD2 (7 bases). This CDR3 comprises 17 residues. V was trimmed by 4 bases and J by 3 bases, leaving 22 bases between them. CDR1 and CDR2 from the germline V gene are LNHDA and SQIVND (reference sequence). The CDR3 region is CASSKGEGRSRDYEQYF. CDR3 sequence (DNA): TGTGCCAGTAGTAAGGGGGAGGGGCGTTCTCGAGACTACGAGCAGTACTTC.

The J gene is TRBJ2-3, the V gene TRBV7-8; possible D gene TRBD1, 6 bases. The CDR3 is 15 residues long. Germline CDR1 is SGHVS and CDR2 is FQNEAQ. Deletions cut 4 bases from V and 2 bases from J, with 13 bases between. CDR3 region: CASSSVQGPTDTQYF. The CDR3 nucleotides are TGTGCCAGCAGCTCCGTTCAGGGGCCCACAGATACGCAGTATTTT.

The chain employs TRBV28 and TRBJ1-1; 7 nucleotides line up with TRBD1. After removal of 3 bases from V and 1 base from J, the junction contained 8 bases not matched to a gene. The CDR3 consists of 16 residues. Germline CDR1 is MDHEN and CDR2 is SYDVKM. CDR3 nucleotide sequence: TGTGCCAGCAGTTTGGCAGGGGGAGTGAGGAACACTGAAGCTTTCTTT. This codes for CASSLAGGVRNTEAFF.

The J gene is TRBJ1-2, the V gene TRBV29-1, with 12 nucleotides matching TRBD1. The CDR3 is 15 residues long. CDR1 SQVTM and CDR2 ANQGSEA come from the germline V gene. With 4 bases clipped from V and 0 bases from J, the junction kept 3 bases outside the gene matches. The CDR3 sequence: CSVGGQGAPNYGYTF. Written as DNA, the CDR3 is TGCAGCGTTGGGGGACAGGGGGCGCCTAACTATGGCTACACCTTC. The full variable domain, in which reference TRBV29-1 and TRBJ1-2 provide the parts outside the CDR3, is SAVISQKPSRDICQRGTSLTIQCQVDSQVTMMFWYRQQPGQSLTLIATANQGSEATYESGFVIDKFPISRPNLTFSTLTVSNMSPEDSSIYLCSVGGQGAPNYGYTFGSGTRLTVV.

This clone was counted only a few times. J is TRBJ1-5 and V is TRBV19, with D possibly matching TRBD1 (6 bases). This CDR3 is 12 amino acids long. V was clipped by 5 bases and J by 7 bases, with 9 bases between them. CDR1 and CDR2 (germline): LNHDA, SQIVND (reference sequence). The CDR3: CASSQGLQPQHF. CDR3 sequence (DNA): TGTGCCAGTAGTCAGGGGCTCCAGCCCCAGCATTTT. The variable domain in full, with the rest retrieved from reference TRBV19 and TRBJ1-5, is DGGITQSPKYLFRKEGQNVTLSCEQNLNHDAMYWYRQDPGQGLRLIYYSQIVNDFQKGDIAEGYSVSREKKESFPLTVTSAQKNPTAFYLCASSQGLQPQHFGDGTRLSIL.

This chain connects TRBV7-9 to TRBJ1-1; D not resolved. Per germline, CDR1 SEHNR and CDR2 FQNEAQ (reference sequence). V lost 5 bases to trimming and J lost 5 bases, with 12 bases between them. The CDR3 sequence is 13 residues long. The chain's CDR3 is CASSPDRRTEAFF. CDR3 sequence (DNA): TGTGCCAGCAGCCCCGACCGGAGGACTGAAGCTTTCTTT.

The chain joins TRBV27 to TRBJ2-3; no definite D call. V was cut by 3 bases and J by 8 bases, with 18 bases left in between. The CDR3 is 15 residues long. The germline CDR1 and CDR2 sequences are MNHEY and SMNVEV (reference sequence). As DNA, the CDR3 is TGTGCCAGCAGTTTTAGGCATAATGGCGCTTTTACGCAGTATTTT. The encoded protein is CASSFRHNGAFTQYF.

CDR3 nucleotide sequence: TGTGCCAGCACCAAAAGGGGCCAGGAGTCCTACGAGCAGTACTTC. This translates into CASTKRGQESYEQYF. The chain combines TRBV7-9 with TRBJ2-7; tentative D call: TRBD1 (5 bases). With 7 bases removed from V and 1 base from J, the gap between germline ends came to 17 bases. Germline CDR1 reads SEHNR; CDR2 reads FQNEAQ (reference sequence). The CDR3 consists of 15 residues.

The CDR3 DNA follows: TGTGCCAGCAGTTTGGCGGGACGCCCCTTTGATACGCAGTATTTT. It yields the protein CASSLAGRPFDTQYF. The chain is built from TRBV27 and TRBJ2-3; a weak D match, TRBD2 (6 bases). Between the trimmed V and J ends, which lost 3 bases and 6 bases, there was a span of 16 bases. The CDR3 has 15 amino acids. Germline values: CDR1 MNHEY, CDR2 SMNVEV (reference sequence).